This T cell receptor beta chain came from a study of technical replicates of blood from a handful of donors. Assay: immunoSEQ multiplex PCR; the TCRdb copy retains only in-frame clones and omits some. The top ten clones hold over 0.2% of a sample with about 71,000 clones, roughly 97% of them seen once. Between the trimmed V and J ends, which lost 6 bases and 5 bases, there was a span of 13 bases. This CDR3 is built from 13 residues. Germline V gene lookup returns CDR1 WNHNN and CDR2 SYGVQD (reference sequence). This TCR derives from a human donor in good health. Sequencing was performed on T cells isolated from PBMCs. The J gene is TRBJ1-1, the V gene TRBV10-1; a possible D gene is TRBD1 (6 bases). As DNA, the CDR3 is TGCGCCAGCAGCAGCAGGGGACTAACTGAAGCTTTCTTT. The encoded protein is CASSSRGLTEAFF.